This TCR beta chain was recorded in a study of T cell responses to AZD1222 COVID-19 vaccine. Study-level results: Baseline seropositivity occurred in only a handful of AZD1222 recipients. Sampling captured repertoires only after the peak T cell response.

This CDR3 region has 14 residues. The germline gives CDR1 MNHNS, CDR2 SASEGT. V was pared by 3 bases and J by 5 bases, with 11 bases between. This table comes from immunoSEQ multiplex PCR, and its TCRdb copy is limited to in-frame clones, with some not included. The sample has over 110,000 clones, 93% seen once. Comments on this clone: Its target is unknown.

This TCR was recovered from an adult in good health. Sequenced material: peripheral blood, taken on day 0 of AZD1222 vaccination. The V gene is TRBV6-1, the J gene TRBJ1-5, with TRBD1 as a possible D gene (5 bases). The CDR3, as DNA: TGTGCCAGCAGTGAGGCAGGGACTCATCAGCCCCAGCATTTT. Its protein is CASSEAGTHQPQHF.